The clone carrying this T cell receptor (beta chain) was observed a single time. CDR3 size: 15 residues. These data come from a study of control samples from healthy donors and cancer patients. Profiled with immunoSEQ multiplex PCR; TCRdb holds only in-frame clones, not every one. The table records some 110,000 clones, more than 85% of them present only once. Sequenced input: blood. The TCR was taken from a man aged 25 to 40 in good health. The chain is built from TRBV21-1 and TRBJ2-5; TRBD1 is taken as the D call from the table, unchecked against the DNA. TRBV21-1 is annotated as a pseudogene. CDR3 region: CASSHPRDSQETQYF. The CDR3 DNA sequence: TGTGCCAGCAGTCACCCCCGGGACAGCCAAGAGACCCAGTACTTC.